The 17 T cell receptor beta chains below come from one sample, sequenced in a study of T cell responses to AZD1222 COVID-19 vaccine. Only in-frame clones appear in the TCRdb table, and some are missing; sequencing was by immunoSEQ multiplex PCR. Of approximately 92,000 clones in the sample, approximately 90% were seen once. The sequenced sample was peripheral blood, obtained on day 0 of AZD1222 vaccination. All receptors come from an adult in good health.

The CDR3 loop is CASSQTGGGYTF. In DNA, the CDR3 is TGTGCCAGCTCACAGACAGGGGGAGGCTACACCTTC. The gene calls are TRBV18 and TRBJ1-2, with 9 bases identical to TRBD1. The CDR3 runs to 12 residues. From germline, CDR1 is KGHSH and CDR2 LQKENI. Trimming removed 4 bases from V and 8 bases from J; junction bases left unmatched: 2.

The chain uses TRBV6-5 and TRBJ1-4, with 11 bases matching TRBD1. The CDR3 is made up of 14 amino acids. Per the germline V gene, CDR1 is MNHEY and CDR2 is SVGAGI. V was clipped by 7 bases and J by 7 bases; unmatched bases: 5. The CDR3 is CASTWGTGGEKLFF. The CDR3 DNA reads TGTGCCAGCACCTGGGGGACAGGGGGTGAAAAACTGTTTTTT.

The chain combines TRBV15 with TRBJ1-2; no clear D. V dropped 1 base and J dropped 7 bases, with 10 bases sitting between them. This CDR3 spans 13 amino acids. The germline gives CDR1 LNHNV, CDR2 YYDKDF (reference sequence). Written as DNA, the CDR3 is TGTGCCACCAGCAGAGGAGGCGGCCGTGGCTACACCTTC. Protein sequence: CATSRGGGRGYTF.

This rearrangement joins TRBV10-1 to TRBJ2-7, with 8 bases lining up with TRBD2. The V segment lost 1 base and the J segment 4 bases; nucleotides outside the gene matches: 6. This CDR3 region has 15 residues. Germline CDR1 WNHNN, CDR2 SYGVQD (reference sequence). In DNA form, the CDR3 reads TGCGCCAGCAGTGAGTTTAGCGGGGTCCAATACGAGCAGTACTTC. Its translation: CASSEFSGVQYEQYF.

This chain uses TRBV7-2 with TRBJ2-7; no clear D gene. Between the trimmed V and J ends, which lost 3 bases and 5 bases, there was a span of 11 bases. This CDR3 has 13 amino acids. Germline CDR1 SGHTA, CDR2 FQGNSA. The CDR3 DNA is TGTGCCAGCAGCTTTGACCCTAGGGACGAGCAGTACTTC. Protein: CASSFDPRDEQYF.

This clone has only one observation. The chain couples TRBV5-4 to TRBJ2-2; TRBD2 matches 9 bases. CDR3 length: 16 amino acids. V was clipped by 4 bases and J by 7 bases; unmatched bases: 11. Germline V CDR1 and CDR2: SGHNT, YYREEE (reference sequence). The CDR3 region has the DNA TGTGCCAGCAGCCCCGGTGCTAGCGGGGTGAGCGGGGAGCTGTTTTTT. Translation gives CASSPGASGVSGELFF.

This clone was seen only a few times. The J gene is TRBJ1-6, the V gene TRBV7-9; no clear D. Germline CDR1 is SEHNR and CDR2 is FQNEAQ (reference sequence). The ends were cut back, 5 bases at V and 7 bases at J, with 9 bases in the middle. CDR3 length equals 13 residues. DNA for the CDR3: TGTGCCAGCAGCCAAAATGGGAATTCACCCCTCCACTTT. Amino acids: CASSQNGNSPLHF. Variable domain in full (rest from reference TRBV7-9 and TRBJ1-6): DTGVSQNPRHKITKRGQNVTFRCDPISEHNRLYWYRQTLGQGPEFLTYFQNEAQLEKSRLLSDRFSAERPKGSFSTLEIQRTEQGDSAMYLCASSQNGNSPLHFGNGTRLTVT.

V and J are TRBV2 and TRBJ1-3; 7 nucleotides agree with TRBD1. Germline V gives CDR1 SNHLY, CDR2 FYNNEI. The CDR3 is 15 amino acids. V shed 4 bases and J 0 bases; nucleotides not matched to a gene: 3. The DNA for the CDR3 is TGTGCCAGCAGTGTCACAGGGGACTCTGGAAACACCATATATTTT. It specifies CASSVTGDSGNTIYF.

The chain joins TRBV6-5 to TRBJ2-7; a weak D match, TRBD2 (5 bases). V lost 2 bases and J lost 3, with 8 bases in between. This CDR3 region has 13 residues. The germline V gene encodes CDR1 MNHEY and CDR2 SVGAGI. As DNA, the CDR3 is TGTGCCAGCAGTTACGAGGGTTACTACGAGCAGTACTTC. Protein sequence: CASSYEGYYEQYF.

This clone turned up a few times. The chain joins TRBV11-3 to TRBJ2-3; tentatively, D is TRBD1 or TRBD2 (6 bases each). With 5 bases removed from V and 6 bases from J, the gap between germline ends came to 15 bases. CDR3 length: 14 amino acids. The germline CDR1 and CDR2 sequences are SGHNT and YENEEA. The CDR3 protein is CASSPGGGADTQYF. DNA of the CDR3: TGTGCCAGCAGCCCAGGAGGGGGAGCGGATACGCAGTATTTT.

The table lists this clone with a few counts. This chain uses TRBV5-1 with TRBJ2-5, with D maybe TRBD2 (6 bases). The CDR3 length is 19 residues. The germline V gene encodes CDR1 SGHRS and CDR2 YFSETQ. V was cut by 0 bases and J by 2 bases, with 23 bases left in between. The CDR3 here is CASSLAGAGTGAWQETQYF. In DNA, the CDR3 is TGCGCCAGCAGCTTGGCCGGGGCGGGAACCGGCGCGTGGCAAGAGACCCAGTACTTC.

V is TRBV6-5 and J is TRBJ1-5; D is possibly TRBD1 (6 bases). CDR1 MNHEY and CDR2 SVGAGI come from the germline V gene. V was trimmed by 8 bases and J by 7 bases, leaving 18 bases between them. This CDR3 is built from 14 residues. The CDR3 region has the DNA TGTGCCAGCCAGGCGACAGGCCCGGGGCAGCCCCAGCATTTT. This codes for CASQATGPGQPQHF.

The chain employs TRBV29-1 and TRBJ1-1, with TRBD1 identical over 10 bases. J was trimmed by 0 bases and V by 4 bases; bases with no gene match: 5. The CDR3 is 15 amino acids. The germline V gene encodes CDR1 SQVTM and CDR2 ANQGSEA. The CDR3 loop reads CSVGQGATMNTEAFF. The CDR3 nucleotides are TGCAGCGTTGGACAGGGGGCCACCATGAACACTGAAGCTTTCTTT.

The table lists this clone with a few counts. The rearrangement links TRBV11-2 to TRBJ2-3; D may be TRBD1 or TRBD2 (5 bases each). The CDR3 spans 13 residues. From germline, CDR1 is SGHAT and CDR2 FQNNGV. V lost 7 bases and J 7 bases, leaving 15 bases between the germline ends. The CDR3, as DNA: TGTGCCAGCACCTCCGGGGCCCAAAATACGCAGTATTTT. Amino acid sequence: CASTSGAQNTQYF.

This chain uses TRBV5-1 with TRBJ2-5, with 11 positions matching TRBD2. J lost 5 bases, V lost 5 bases, and 5 bases had no gene match. This CDR3 contains 14 residues. Germline V CDR1 and CDR2: SGHRS, YFSETQ. The DNA of the CDR3 is TGCGCCAGCAGGGTAGCGGGAGGGCCGGAGACCCAGTACTTC. It codes for CASRVAGGPETQYF. Complete variable domain (other parts from reference TRBV5-1 and TRBJ2-5): KAGVTQTPRYLIKTRGQQVTLSCSPISGHRSVSWYQQTPGQGLQFLFEYFSETQRNKGNFPGRFSGRQFSNSRSEMNVSTLELGDSALYLCASRVAGGPETQYFGPGTRLLVL.

The V gene is TRBV19, the J gene TRBJ2-3; D uncertain. Trimming removed 3 bases at V and 2 bases at J, with 12 bases between. Germline V gives CDR1 LNHDA, CDR2 SQIVND (reference sequence). The CDR3 sequence is 15 residues long. The CDR3 DNA sequence: TGTGCCAGTAGTATTCTAGGCGGCGCCACAGATACGCAGTATTTT. Protein: CASSILGGATDTQYF.

The rearrangement uses TRBV7-9 and TRBJ1-1; no clear D gene. Germline lookup yields CDR1 SEHNR and CDR2 FQNEAQ (reference sequence). The CDR3 is 12 residues long. V dropped 4 bases and J dropped 6 bases, with 9 bases sitting between them. CDR3 bases: TGTGCCAGCAGCTCAAACACGCCTGAAGCTTTCTTT. It yields the protein CASSSNTPEAFF.